The 21 T cell receptor beta chains in this list originate from one sample, sequenced in a study of early T cells in non-severe SARS-CoV-2 infection. TCRdb used MiXCR to reprocess the 5' RACE reads, holding one entry per CDR3 protein. The sample records roughly 86,000 distinct CDR3 sequences, 5.5% to 7.5% being singletons. Sequencing input: whole blood. The receptors shown here come from an adult who was a healthcare worker with PCR-confirmed SARS-CoV-2 infection or an uninfected control (not recorded which).

The chain joins TRBV3-1 to TRBJ2-7; D not resolved. The germline V gene encodes CDR1 LGHDT and CDR2 YNNKEL (reference sequence). The CDR3 sequence is 14 residues long. Trimming removed 0 bases at V and 2 bases at J, with 8 bases between. The CDR3 sequence is CASSQEGITYEQYF. DNA for the CDR3: TGTGCCAGCAGCCAAGAGGGCATTACCTACGAGCAGTACTTC.

This clonotype showed up many times. The chain is built from TRBV3-1 and TRBJ1-3, with a weak D call TRBD1 (6 bases). CDR3 length: 15 residues. CDR1 LGHDT and CDR2 YNNKEL come from the germline V gene (reference sequence). V lost 4 bases and J lost 3, with 13 bases in between. The DNA for the CDR3 is TGTGCCAGCAGCCCTCCGGGACATCGTGGAAACACCATATATTTT. Translating it yields CASSPPGHRGNTIYF.

V and J are TRBV7-2 and TRBJ2-3; the match to TRBD2 covers 9 bases. This CDR3 has 17 amino acids. The germline V gene encodes CDR1 SGHTA and CDR2 FQGNSA. V trimming: 5 bases; J trimming: 7 bases; junction bases outside the gene matches: 16. In nucleotides, the CDR3 is TGTGCCAGCAGCGGCGGTAGCGGGGGACCTGTTCAAAATACGCAGTATTTT. Protein product: CASSGGSGGPVQNTQYF. The entire variable domain, with the rest obtained from reference TRBV7-2 and TRBJ2-3, is as follows: GAGVSQSPSNKVTEKGKDVELRCDPISGHTALYWYRQSLGQGLEFLIYFQGNSAPDKSGLPSDRFSAERTGGSVSTLTIQRTQQEDSAVYLCASSGGSGGPVQNTQYFGPGTRLTVL.

This clonotype is a singleton in its sample. Being one base from a much bigger clone, this may be a read error. The conserved closing phenylalanine or tryptophan is absent in this CDR3, likely reflecting a read error. V usage is TRBV30 and J usage is TRBJ1-2; D might be TRBD1 (6 bases). The length of the CDR3 is 18 residues. Germline-derived CDR1 and CDR2 are GTSNPN and SVGIG (reference sequence). V gave up 3 bases and J gave up 6 bases, with 29 bases separating them. The CDR3 DNA reads TGTGCCTGGAGAGCTGTCCCCGGGACACGGGGTAGGATCAATGGCTACACCATC. It is translated as CAWRAVPGTRGRINGYTI.

The gene calls are TRBV6-2 or TRBV6-3 and TRBJ2-1, with D uncertain. Germline CDR1 is MNHEY and CDR2 is SVGEGT. V shed 0 bases and J shed 8 bases, with 17 bases lying between them. This CDR3 spans 16 amino acids. DNA of the CDR3: TGTGCCAGCAGTTACTCTAGGACCCAGTCCAGCGATGAGCAGTTCTTC. It encodes CASSYSRTQSSDEQFF.

The chain employs TRBV28 and TRBJ2-4; perhaps TRBD2 as D (6 bases). The germline CDR1 and CDR2 sequences are MDHEN and SYDVKM. The CDR3 is 16 amino acids. Trimming removed 6 bases from V and 0 bases from J, with 15 bases in between. The CDR3 DNA reads as TGTGCCAGCAGCCCATCCCTAGCGATAGCCAAAAACATTCAGTACTTC. It codes for CASSPSLAIAKNIQYF.

This clonotype appeared a few times. V and J are TRBV6-5 and TRBJ1-1, with D unclear. Germline V gives CDR1 MNHEY, CDR2 SVGAGI. This CDR3 has 14 residues. The V end was cut by 6 bases, the J end by 0 bases, with 11 bases between. CDR3 region: CASSYTELNTEAFF. The DNA of the CDR3 is TGTGCCAGCAGCTACACAGAGTTGAACACTGAAGCTTTCTTT.

This clonotype has a count of ten or more. The chain joins TRBV7-9 to TRBJ1-1; D is possibly TRBD1 (5 bases). V lost 5 bases, J lost 7 bases, and 17 bases lay in between. The CDR3 has 14 residues. The germline V gene encodes CDR1 SEHNR and CDR2 FQNEAQ (reference sequence). The CDR3 DNA reads as TGTGCCAGCAGCCCGGGACGTCCGGAGCTTGAAGCTTTCTTT. The encoded protein is CASSPGRPELEAFF.

This clonotype came up a few times. This chain links TRBV19 with TRBJ2-7; TRBD1 agrees at 8 bases. This CDR3 spans 13 amino acids. Germline CDR1 is LNHDA and CDR2 is SQIVND (reference sequence). Trimming cost V 4 bases and J 5 bases; bases outside gene matches: 4. Here the CDR3 reads CASSRQGNHEQYF. DNA for the CDR3: TGTGCCAGTAGTAGACAGGGGAACCACGAGCAGTACTTC.

This clonotype was observed a few times. The J gene is TRBJ1-2, the V gene TRBV28; D is unresolved. The ends were cut back, 5 bases at V and 6 bases at J, with 13 bases in the middle. This CDR3 has 13 residues. Germline V gene lookup returns CDR1 MDHEN and CDR2 SYDVKM. The CDR3 loop reads CASSSGDGDGYTF. CDR3 coding DNA: TGTGCCAGCAGTAGTGGGGATGGCGATGGCTACACCTTC.

The rearrangement links TRBV6-6 to TRBJ1-1, with a possible D match to TRBD1 (6 bases). The CDR3 has 12 amino acids. CDR1 MNHNY and CDR2 SVGAGI come from the germline V gene (reference sequence). V was trimmed by 6 bases and J by 5 bases, leaving 10 bases between them. The CDR3 protein is CASSSGETEAFF. In DNA form, the CDR3 reads TGTGCCAGCAGCTCAGGGGAAACTGAAGCTTTCTTT.

The table lists this clonotype with a few counts. The chain recombines TRBV27 with TRBJ2-1; the match to TRBD2 covers 8 bases. V was clipped by 2 bases and J by 6 bases; unmatched bases: 6. The CDR3 spans 15 residues. Per the germline V gene, CDR1 is MNHEY and CDR2 is SMNVEV (reference sequence). CDR3 amino acids: CASSLGREAANEQFF. The CDR3 DNA sequence: TGTGCCAGCAGTTTAGGGCGGGAGGCCGCCAATGAGCAGTTCTTC.

This clonotype has a count of ten or more. The chain recombines TRBV11-2 with TRBJ2-1, with no clear D. Trimming took off 5 bases at V and 0 bases at J, with 8 bases between the two ends. CDR1 and CDR2 from the germline V gene are SGHAT and FQNNGV. The CDR3 consists of 14 residues. CDR3 DNA sequence: TGTGCCAGCAGCCCCGGCTTCTCCTACAATGAGCAGTTCTTC. Protein sequence: CASSPGFSYNEQFF.

The chain joins TRBV12-3 or TRBV12-4 to TRBJ2-2; D is possibly TRBD1 or TRBD2 (6 bases each). V dropped 5 bases and J dropped 8 bases, with 15 bases sitting between them. This CDR3 region has 14 residues. The DNA for the CDR3 is TGTGCCAGCAGTGTCGACCGGGGGCGGGGGGAGCTGTTTTTT. Translating gives CASSVDRGRGELFF.

This clonotype came up a few times. This sequence joins TRBV6-2 or TRBV6-3 and TRBJ2-4; TRBD1 matches at 7 bases. Germline loops: CDR1 MNHEY, CDR2 SVGEGT. Trimming cost V 6 bases and J 0 bases; bases outside gene matches: 20. The CDR3 is 20 amino acids. As DNA, the CDR3 is TGTGCCAGCAGCTCCGTTGGGACAGCAGCTATAAGACGAGCCAAAAACATTCAGTACTTC. Protein: CASSSVGTAAIRRAKNIQYF.

The chain carries TRBV6-2 or TRBV6-3 and TRBJ2-7; the match to TRBD1 covers 8 bases. Germline CDR1 MNHEY, CDR2 SVGEGT. V was clipped by 2 bases and J by 5 bases; unmatched bases: 5. The CDR3 totals 14 residues. CDR3 nucleotide sequence: TGTGCCAGCAGTTACCGGACAGGGCTCAACGAGCAGTACTTC. This encodes CASSYRTGLNEQYF.

The chain's CDR3 is CSTQPPGLYSPLHF. The CDR3 bases are TGCAGTACGCAGCCGCCGGGACTTTATTCACCCCTCCACTTT. V gene TRBV20-1 combines with J gene TRBJ1-6, with D perhaps matching TRBD1 (5 bases). The germline CDR1 and CDR2 sequences are DFQATT and SNEGSKA (reference sequence). The CDR3 has 14 residues. Trimming removed 8 bases from V and 8 bases from J, with 19 bases in between.

This clonotype has ten or more counts. The V and J genes are TRBV12-3 or TRBV12-4 and TRBJ2-3; D is unresolved. The CDR3 loop spans 15 amino acids. Trimming stripped 1 base from V and 5 bases from J, with 13 bases between. The CDR3 DNA sequence: TGTGCCAGCAGTTTAGATTTGTGGCTAATAGATACGCAGTATTTT. Protein sequence: CASSLDLWLIDTQYF.

The V gene is TRBV12-3 or TRBV12-4, the J gene TRBJ2-1; 12 bases align to TRBD2. The CDR3 consists of 19 residues. Unmatched junction bases numbered 12, after V lost 3 bases and J lost 3 bases. CDR3 sequence: CASSFNPVGTSGFYNEQFF. DNA of the CDR3: TGTGCCAGCAGTTTTAACCCCGTTGGGACTAGCGGGTTCTACAATGAGCAGTTCTTC.

The table lists this clonotype with many counts. The chain has TRBV7-6 and TRBJ2-5; perhaps D is TRBD1 or TRBD2 (5 bases each). Trimming shortened V by 5 bases and J by 4 bases, and 17 bases separated the two germline ends. The CDR3 covers 15 residues. CDR1 is SGHVS, CDR2 FNYEAQ, per germline. The CDR3 DNA is TGTGCCAGCAGCCCTGTCGAGGGGCTGTTAGAGACCCAGTACTTC. Translated: CASSPVEGLLETQYF.

In its sample, this clonotype was seen many times. This chain uses TRBV12-5 with TRBJ1-2; D possibly corresponds to TRBD1 (5 bases). The CDR3 has 14 residues. The V end was cut by 1 base, the J end by 2 bases, with 8 bases between. Germline V gene data show CDR1 as LGHNT and CDR2 as FRNRAP. The CDR3 loop is CASGLGTPNYGYTF. The CDR3 DNA reads TGTGCTAGTGGTTTGGGGACACCGAACTATGGCTACACCTTC. Full variable domain (missing parts from reference TRBV12-5 and TRBJ1-2): DARVTQTPRHKVTEMGQEVTMRCQPILGHNTVFWYRQTMMQGLELLAYFRNRAPLDDSGMPKDRFSAEMPDATLATLKIQPSEPRDSAVYFCASGLGTPNYGYTFGSGTRLTVV.